This T cell receptor (beta chain) appears in the sequencing data of a study of low-dose radiotherapy and immunotherapy resistance in tumors. Stated time point: after trial treatment. The sample's treatment: LDRT plus nivolumab, ipilimumab, low-dose cyclophosphamide and aspirin (RACIN trial). First-strand cDNA relied on TRAV- and TRBV-specific primers spanning alpha and beta chains. Over about 19 PCR cycles, TCRs were amplified from a constant-region primer and V-primer adapter. MiXCR, applied by TCRdb to the reads, yields one record per CDR3 protein. The table lists roughly 90,000 distinct CDR3 sequences, 20% to 25% of them singletons. CDR3 length: 12 amino acids. Trimming removed 8 bases at V and 8 bases at J, with 15 bases between.

The specimen comprised PBMCs, sampled after low-dose radiotherapy plus immunotherapy. The TCR originated in a female donor with ovarian cancer. V gene TRBV5-3 combines with J gene TRBJ2-3; weak D call: TRBD1 (5 bases). TRBV5-3 is noted as an ORF with a role that remains uncertain. Here the CDR3 reads CASSTQGATQYF. CDR3 bases: TGTGCCAGCAGCACCCAAGGGGCTACGCAGTATTTT.